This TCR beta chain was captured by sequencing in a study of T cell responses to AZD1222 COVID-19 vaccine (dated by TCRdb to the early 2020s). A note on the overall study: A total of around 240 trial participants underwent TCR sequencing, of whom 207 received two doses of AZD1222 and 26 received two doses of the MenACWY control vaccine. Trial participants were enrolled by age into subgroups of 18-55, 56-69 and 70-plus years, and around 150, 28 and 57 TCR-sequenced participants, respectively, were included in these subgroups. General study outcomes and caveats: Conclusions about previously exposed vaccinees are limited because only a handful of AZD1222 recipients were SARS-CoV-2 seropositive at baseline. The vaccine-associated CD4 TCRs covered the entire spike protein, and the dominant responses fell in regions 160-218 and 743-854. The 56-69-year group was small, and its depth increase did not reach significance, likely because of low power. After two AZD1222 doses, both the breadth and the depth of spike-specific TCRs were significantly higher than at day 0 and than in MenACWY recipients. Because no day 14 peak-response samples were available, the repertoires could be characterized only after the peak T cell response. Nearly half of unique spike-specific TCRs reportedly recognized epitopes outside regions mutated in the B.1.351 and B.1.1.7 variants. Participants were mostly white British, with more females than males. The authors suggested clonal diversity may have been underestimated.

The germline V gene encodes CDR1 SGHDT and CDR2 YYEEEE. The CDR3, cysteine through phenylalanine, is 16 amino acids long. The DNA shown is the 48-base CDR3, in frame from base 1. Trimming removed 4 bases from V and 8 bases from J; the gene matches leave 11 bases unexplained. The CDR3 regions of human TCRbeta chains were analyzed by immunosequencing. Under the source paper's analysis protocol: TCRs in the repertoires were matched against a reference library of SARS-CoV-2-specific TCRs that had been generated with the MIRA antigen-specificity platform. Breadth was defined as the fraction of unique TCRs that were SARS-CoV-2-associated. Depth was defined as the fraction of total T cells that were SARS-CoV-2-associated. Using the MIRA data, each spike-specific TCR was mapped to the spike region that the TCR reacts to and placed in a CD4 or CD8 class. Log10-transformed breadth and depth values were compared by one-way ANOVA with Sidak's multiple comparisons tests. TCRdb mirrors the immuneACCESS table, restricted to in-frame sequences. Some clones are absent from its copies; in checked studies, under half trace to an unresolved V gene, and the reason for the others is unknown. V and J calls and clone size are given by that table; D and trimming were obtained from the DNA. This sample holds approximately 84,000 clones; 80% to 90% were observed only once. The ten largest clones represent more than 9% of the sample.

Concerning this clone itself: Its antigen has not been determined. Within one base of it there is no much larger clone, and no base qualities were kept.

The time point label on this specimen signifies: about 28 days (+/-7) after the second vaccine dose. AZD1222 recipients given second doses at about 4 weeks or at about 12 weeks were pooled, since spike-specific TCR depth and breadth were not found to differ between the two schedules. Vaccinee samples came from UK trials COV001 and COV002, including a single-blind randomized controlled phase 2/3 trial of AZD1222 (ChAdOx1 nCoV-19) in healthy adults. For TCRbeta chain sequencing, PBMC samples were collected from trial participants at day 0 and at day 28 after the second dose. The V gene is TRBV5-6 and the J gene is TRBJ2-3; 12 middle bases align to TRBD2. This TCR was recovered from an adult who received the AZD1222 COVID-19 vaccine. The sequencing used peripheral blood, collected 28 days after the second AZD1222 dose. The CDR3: CASSRWTSGVRGTQYF. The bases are TGTGCCAGCAGCCGATGGACTAGCGGGGTACGAGGTACGCAGTATTTT.